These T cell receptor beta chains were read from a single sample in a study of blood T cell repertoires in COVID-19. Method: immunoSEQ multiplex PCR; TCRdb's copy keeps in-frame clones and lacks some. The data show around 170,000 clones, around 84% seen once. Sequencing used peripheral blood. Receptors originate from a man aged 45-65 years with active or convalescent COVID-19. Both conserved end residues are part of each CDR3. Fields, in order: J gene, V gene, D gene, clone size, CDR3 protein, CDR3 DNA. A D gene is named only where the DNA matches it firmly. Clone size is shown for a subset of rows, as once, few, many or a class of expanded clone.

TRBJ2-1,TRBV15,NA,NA,CATSRVLVNEQFF,TGTGCCACCAGCAGAGTACTTGTAAATGAGCAGTTCTTC
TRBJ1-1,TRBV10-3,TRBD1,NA,CAISSAGGNTEAFF,TGTGCCATCAGTAGCGCAGGGGGGAACACTGAAGCTTTCTTT
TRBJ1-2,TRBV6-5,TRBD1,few,CASRDRVGYTF,TGTGCCAGCAGGGACAGGGTTGGCTACACCTTC
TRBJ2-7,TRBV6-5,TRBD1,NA,CASRNGQGYEQYF,TGTGCCAGCAGGAATGGACAGGGCTACGAGCAGTACTTC
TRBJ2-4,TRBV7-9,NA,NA,CASSPEEAKNIQYF,TGTGCCAGCAGCCCGGAGGAGGCCAAAAACATTCAGTACTTC
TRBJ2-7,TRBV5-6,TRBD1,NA,CASSKGQGREQYF,TGTGCCAGCAGTAAGGGACAGGGTCGCGAGCAGTACTTC
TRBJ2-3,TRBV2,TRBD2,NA,CASSELSSGVGDTQYF,TGTGCCAGCAGTGAATTGTCTAGCGGGGTTGGAGATACGCAGTATTTT
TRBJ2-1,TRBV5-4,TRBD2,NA,CASSLAELAGGKAEQFF,TGTGCCAGCAGCTTGGCCGAGCTAGCGGGAGGGAAGGCTGAGCAGTTCTTC
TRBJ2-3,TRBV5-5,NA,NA,CASSLGGRGFQDTQYF,TGTGCCAGCAGCTTGGGAGGCAGGGGCTTCCAAGATACGCAGTATTTT
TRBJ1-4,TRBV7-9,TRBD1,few,CASSLGQGRTNEKLFF,TGTGCCAGCAGCCTCGGACAGGGGAGAACTAATGAAAAACTGTTTTTT
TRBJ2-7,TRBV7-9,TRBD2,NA,CASTGGGGPREQYF,TGTGCCAGCACTGGTGGCGGGGGGCCGAGGGAGCAGTACTTC
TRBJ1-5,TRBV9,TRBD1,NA,CASSVTGTDQPQHF,TGTGCCAGCAGCGTGACAGGGACTGATCAGCCCCAGCATTTT
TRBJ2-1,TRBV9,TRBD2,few,CASSVSGQREGLQNEQFF,TGTGCCAGCAGCGTGAGCGGCCAGCGGGAGGGATTACAAAATGAGCAGTTCTTC
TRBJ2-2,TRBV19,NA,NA,CASILRPNTGELFF,TGTGCCAGTATCCTGCGCCCGAACACCGGGGAGCTGTTTTTT
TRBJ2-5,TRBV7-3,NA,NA,CASSLLETQYF,TGTGCCAGCAGCTTACTCGAGACCCAGTACTTC
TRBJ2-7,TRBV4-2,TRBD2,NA,CASSQGASGTYEQYF,TGTGCCAGCAGCCAAGGGGCTAGCGGGACGTACGAGCAGTACTTC
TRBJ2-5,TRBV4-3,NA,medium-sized,CASSQDWQATSGGQYF,TGCGCCAGCAGCCAAGATTGGCAGGCGACGTCAGGAGGCCAGTACTTC
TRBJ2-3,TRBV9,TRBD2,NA,CASSAQLAGKDTQYF,TGTGCCAGCAGCGCCCAACTAGCGGGCAAAGATACGCAGTATTTT
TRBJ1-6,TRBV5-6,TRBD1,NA,CASSLFGTAYNSPLHF,TGTGCCAGCAGCTTGTTTGGGACAGCTTATAATTCACCCCTCCACTTT
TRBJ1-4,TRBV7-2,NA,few,CASSLDGATNEKLFF,TGTGCCAGCAGCTTAGACGGGGCAACTAATGAAAAACTGTTTTTT
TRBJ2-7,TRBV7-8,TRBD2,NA,CASSPPPERGRYEQYF,TGTGCCAGCAGCCCCCCGCCTGAGCGGGGGAGATACGAGCAGTACTTC
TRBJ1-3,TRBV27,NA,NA,CASSLSFGSSGNTIYF,TGTGCCAGCAGTTTATCGTTCGGGAGCTCTGGAAACACCATATATTTT
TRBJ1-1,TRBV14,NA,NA,CASSRLRNQNTEAFF,TGTGCCAGCAGCCGATTGAGGAATCAGAACACTGAAGCTTTCTTT
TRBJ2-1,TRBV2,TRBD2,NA,CASSEGRGKLNEQFF,TGTGCCAGCAGTGAAGGGCGGGGGAAACTTAATGAGCAGTTCTTC
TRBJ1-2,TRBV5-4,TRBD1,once,CASSLEHDRVDGYTF,TGTGCCAGCAGCTTAGAACACGACAGGGTTGATGGCTACACCTTC
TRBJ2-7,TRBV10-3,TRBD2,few,CAISESGGVREQYF,TGTGCCATCAGTGAATCCGGGGGGGTACGGGAGCAGTACTTC
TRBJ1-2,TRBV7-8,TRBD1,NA,CASSIGTAANYGYTF,TGTGCCAGCAGTATAGGGACAGCAGCTAACTATGGCTACACCTTC
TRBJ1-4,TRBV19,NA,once,CAASRRWGEKLFF,TGTGCCGCAAGTCGGAGGTGGGGTGAAAAACTGTTTTTT
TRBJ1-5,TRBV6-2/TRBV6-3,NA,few,CASSSTPPGHNTNQPQHF,TGTGCCAGCAGTTCGACGCCCCCGGGACACAACACTAATCAGCCCCAGCATTTT
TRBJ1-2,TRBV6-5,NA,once,CASSYSQNTLYGYTF,TGTGCCAGCAGTTACTCACAGAATACTCTCTATGGCTACACCTTC
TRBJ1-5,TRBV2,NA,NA,CASRGQGNQPQHF,TGTGCCAGCAGGGGGCAGGGGAATCAGCCCCAGCATTTT
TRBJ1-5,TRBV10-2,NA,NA,CASSPGVTGLNQPQHF,TGCGCCAGCAGCCCGGGGGTCACAGGACTGAATCAGCCCCAGCATTTT
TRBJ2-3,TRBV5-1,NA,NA,CASSSSSEDTQYF,TGCGCCAGCAGCTCCTCCTCCGAGGATACGCAGTATTTT
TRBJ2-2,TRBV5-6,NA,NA,CASSFTGLNTGELFF,TGTGCCAGCAGCTTTACGGGATTGAACACCGGGGAGCTGTTTTTT
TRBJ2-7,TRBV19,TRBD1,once,CASSERGQGFYEQYF,TGTGCCAGTAGTGAGAGGGGACAGGGTTTCTACGAGCAGTACTTC
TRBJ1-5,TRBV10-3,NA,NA,CAISEAVDQPQHF,TGTGCCATCAGTGAGGCGGTAGATCAGCCCCAGCATTTT
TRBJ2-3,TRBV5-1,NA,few,CASSPGQPSTDTQYF,TGCGCCAGCAGCCCCGGACAACCATCCACAGATACGCAGTATTTT
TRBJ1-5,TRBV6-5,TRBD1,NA,CASSRQGLSNQPQHF,TGTGCCAGCAGTCGACAGGGTTTGAGCAATCAGCCCCAGCATTTT
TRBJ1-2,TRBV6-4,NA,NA,CASSDRDGDGYTF,TGTGCCAGCAGTGACCGGGATGGGGATGGCTACACCTTC
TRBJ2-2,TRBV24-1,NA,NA,CATISGNTGELFF,TGTGCCACCATAAGCGGGAACACCGGGGAGCTGTTTTTT
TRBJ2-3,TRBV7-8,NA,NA,CASSRGRTDTQYF,TGTGCCAGCAGCCGAGGGCGCACAGATACGCAGTATTTT
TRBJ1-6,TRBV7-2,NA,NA,CASSFDLGGVGSSPLHF,TGTGCCAGCAGCTTCGACTTGGGAGGGGTTGGCAGTTCACCCCTCCACTTT
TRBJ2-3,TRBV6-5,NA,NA,CASSYSGRRGDTQYF,TGTGCCAGCAGTTACTCCGGGCGCAGGGGCGATACGCAGTATTTT
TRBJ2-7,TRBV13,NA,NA,CASARFKENYEQYF,TGTGCCAGCGCCCGGTTTAAAGAGAACTACGAGCAGTACTTC
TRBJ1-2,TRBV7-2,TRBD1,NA,CASSSDRGNYGYTF,TGTGCCAGCAGCTCGGACAGGGGGAACTATGGCTACACCTTC
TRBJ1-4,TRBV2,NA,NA,CASRDPRVGGLVGF,TGTGCCAGCAGAGACCCACGGGTTGGAGGGCTGGTGGGTTTT
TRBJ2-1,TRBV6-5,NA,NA,CASSYLLAGEQFF,TGTGCCAGCAGTTACTTACTGGCGGGTGAGCAGTTCTTC
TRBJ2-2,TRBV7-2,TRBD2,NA,CASSWIAGQNTGELFF,TGTGCCAGCAGCTGGATAGCGGGCCAGAACACCGGGGAGCTGTTTTTT
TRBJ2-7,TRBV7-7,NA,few,CASSQNPGAYEQYF,TGTGCTAGCAGCCAAAACCCGGGGGCCTACGAGCAGTACTTC
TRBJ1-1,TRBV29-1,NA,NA,CSVGGRMDTEAFF,TGCAGCGTTGGAGGGCGCATGGACACTGAAGCTTTCTTT
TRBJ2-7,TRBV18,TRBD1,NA,CASSPQGAGAAYEQYF,TGTGCCAGCTCACCACAGGGGGCAGGGGCCGCGTACGAGCAGTACTTC
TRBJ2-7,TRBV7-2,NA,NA,CASSLGPHREDEQYF,TGTGCCAGCAGCTTAGGGCCCCACCGCGAGGACGAGCAGTACTTC
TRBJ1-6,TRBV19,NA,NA,CASRNSREVDSPLHF,TGTGCCAGTAGAAACAGCAGGGAAGTGGATTCACCCCTCCACTTT